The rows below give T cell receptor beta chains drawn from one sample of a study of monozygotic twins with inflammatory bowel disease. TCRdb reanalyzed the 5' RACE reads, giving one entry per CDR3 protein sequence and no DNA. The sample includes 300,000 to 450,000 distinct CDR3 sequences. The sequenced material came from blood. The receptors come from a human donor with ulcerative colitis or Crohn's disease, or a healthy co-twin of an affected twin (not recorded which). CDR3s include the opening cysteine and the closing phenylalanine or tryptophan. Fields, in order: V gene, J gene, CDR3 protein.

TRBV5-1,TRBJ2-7,CASSLALAAHEQYF
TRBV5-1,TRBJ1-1,CASSPPVGVTNTEAFF
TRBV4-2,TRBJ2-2,CASSQTQQNTGELFF
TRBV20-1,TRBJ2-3,CSAAGDHTDTQYF
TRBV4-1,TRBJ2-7,CASSQDGSGIDSYEQYF
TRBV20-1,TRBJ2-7,CSARTDRGRYEQYF
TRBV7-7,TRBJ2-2,CASSLVGGNTGELFF
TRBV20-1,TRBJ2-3,CSASKFSTDTQYF
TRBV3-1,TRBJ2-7,CASSQVWSYEQYF
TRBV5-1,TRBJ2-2,CASSPRTGTSRSGELFF
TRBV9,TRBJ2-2,CASSTPEPGGGPSAGELFF
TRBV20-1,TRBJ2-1,CSAPRTGGGNEQFF
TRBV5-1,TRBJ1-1,CASSLVPENTEAFF
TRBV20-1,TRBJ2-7,CSATLVGTGWREQYF
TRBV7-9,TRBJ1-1,CASGGMYTEAFF
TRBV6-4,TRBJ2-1,CASSDGGSTPLEQFF
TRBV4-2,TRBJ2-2,CASSQARLGGELFF
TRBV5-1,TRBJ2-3,CASSFTLDTQYF
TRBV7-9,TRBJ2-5,CASSPPLAETQYF
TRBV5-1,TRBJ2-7,CASSFVSGGTYEQYF
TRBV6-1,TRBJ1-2,CASMGDLPYGYTF
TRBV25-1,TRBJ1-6,CASSLPYSPLHF
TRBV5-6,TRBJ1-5,CASSRQRTRGVQPQHF
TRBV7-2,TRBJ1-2,CASSSRVGYTF
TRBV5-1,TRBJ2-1,CASSLQLSSYNEQFF
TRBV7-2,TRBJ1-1,CASRPSLNTEAFF
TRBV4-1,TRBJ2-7,CASSPRTGKSTYEQYF
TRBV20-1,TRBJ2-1,CSARSPLGRGNEQFF
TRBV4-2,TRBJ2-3,CASSQGYAGGYTDTQYF
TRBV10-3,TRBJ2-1,CAISGTSGGQKGDNEQFF
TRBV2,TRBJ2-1,CASSEWLSGGAYNEQFF
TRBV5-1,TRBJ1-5,CASSPDSNQPQHF
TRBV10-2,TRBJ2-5,CASSETPRLAGAGETQYF
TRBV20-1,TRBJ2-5,CSARDRGYETQYF
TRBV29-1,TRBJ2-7,CSVEDGLNSYEQYF
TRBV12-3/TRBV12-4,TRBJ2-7,CASSADRGYSYEQYF
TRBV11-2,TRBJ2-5,CASSHRGGPPSPYQETQYF
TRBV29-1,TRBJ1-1,CSGATAGDTEAFF
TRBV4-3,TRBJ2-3,CASSPQGSTDTQYF
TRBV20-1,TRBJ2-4,CSAPRASLAKNIQYF
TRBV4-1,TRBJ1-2,CASSRGEGTTMGGYTF
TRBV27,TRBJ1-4,CASSLSSLTNEKLFF
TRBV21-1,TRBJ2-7,CASSKVPDRTQYF
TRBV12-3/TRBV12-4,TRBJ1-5,CASSPHGGRITNQPQHF
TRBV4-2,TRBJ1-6,CASSQARENSPLHF
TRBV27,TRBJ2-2,CASQDPGQGLSGELFF
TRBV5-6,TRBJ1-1,CASSRDRGRGTMNTEAFF
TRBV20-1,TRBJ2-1,CSARTGDNEQFF
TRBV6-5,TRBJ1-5,CASRLQGDSNQPQHF
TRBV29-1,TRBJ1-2,CSVMDRGLYYGYTF
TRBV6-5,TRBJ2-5,CASSLQGNRQETQYF